What follows is one TCR beta chain and its context. This clonotype occurred many times. This clone's antigen is unknown. Base qualities are not at hand, and no much larger clone is one base apart. The data originate from a study of T-cell reconstitution after alpha-beta-depleted transplantation in children listed by TCRdb under 2016. About the investigation overall: T-cell immune reconstitution after TCRalphabeta/CD19-depleted allogeneic hematopoietic cell transplantation in children was quantitatively tracked in the study by means of TCR repertoire profiling.

Read against the paper, the sample's time point label means: day 60 (about 2 months) after transplantation. Explained via the paper, the treatment or condition label denotes: allogeneic hematopoietic cell transplantation with graft depleted of TCRalphabeta T cells and CD19 B cells. The transplant recipients were children given TCRalphabeta/CD19-depleted allogeneic hematopoietic cell grafts. Libraries were prepared through PCR. Sequencing took place on an Illumina HiSeq 2500. TCR library preparation used molecular barcoding, with unique molecular identifiers applied to normalize quantification of the TCRbeta repertoire. TCRdb passed the public sequencing reads through fastp at Q25 and MiXCR, retaining productive beta sequences. One record per CDR3 amino acid sequence lists the most common genes and DNA. Recorded for this sample are 45,000 to 55,000 distinct CDR3 sequences; approximately 6% of them occurred a single time. The top ten clones comprise roughly 30% of the sample.

At the junction V is shortened by 1 base and J by 2 bases, with 5 bases in between. Sequences SEHNR (CDR1) and FQNEAQ (CDR2) are obtained from the germline V gene (reference sequence). The CDR3, from cysteine to phenylalanine, totals 13 residues. CDR3 DNA is the only sequence kept; it has 39 bases, read in frame from the first base. General conclusions and limits of the study: In some patients, high TCRbeta diversity at day 60 was attributed to recipient T cells and intrathymic progenitors that had survived conditioning. The apparently early recovery of alphabetaT-cell counts about two months after transplant reportedly depended on only several hundred rapidly expanded clones that came from non-depleted graft cells. The frequencies of hyperexpanded clones fell over the following months, and after one year, T-cell counts and TCRbeta diversity were mostly attributed to newly produced T cells.

The TCR sequence derives from a female patient aged 2 to 10 who had a stem cell transplant for aplastic anemia, so the T cells may come from the graft donor. The source was PBMCs, mostly from graft donor cells, collected 60 days after TCRalphabeta/CD19-depleted stem cell transplant. The chain links TRBV7-9 with TRBJ1-2, with the D segment identity uncertain. The CDR3 amino acid sequence is: CASSLGGNYGYTF. The DNA sequence is TGTGCCAGCAGCTTAGGAGGAAACTATGGCTACACCTTC. Full variable domain (CDR3 extended with the reference TRBV7-9 and TRBJ1-2 proteins): DTGVSQNPRHKITKRGQNVTFRCDPISEHNRLYWYRQTLGQGPEFLTYFQNEAQLEKSRLLSDRFSAERPKGSFSTLEIQRTEQGDSAMYLCASSLGGNYGYTFGSGTRLTVV.